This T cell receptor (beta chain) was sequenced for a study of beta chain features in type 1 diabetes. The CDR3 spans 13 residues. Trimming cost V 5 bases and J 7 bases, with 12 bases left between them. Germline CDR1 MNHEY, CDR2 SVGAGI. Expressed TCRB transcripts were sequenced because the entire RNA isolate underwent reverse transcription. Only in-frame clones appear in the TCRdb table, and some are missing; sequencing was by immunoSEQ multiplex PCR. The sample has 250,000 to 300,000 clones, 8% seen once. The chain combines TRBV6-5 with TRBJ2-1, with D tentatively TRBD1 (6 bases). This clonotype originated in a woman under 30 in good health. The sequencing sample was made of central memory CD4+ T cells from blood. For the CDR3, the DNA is TGTGCCAGCAGTCTTACAGGGAGAAATGAGCAGTTCTTC. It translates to CASSLTGRNEQFF.